The 9 T cell receptor beta chains presented below share a single source sample, sequenced in a study of blood T cells in healthy people across ages. The use of a sample-barcoded 5' primer and a J-beta primer mix characterized a second PCR of roughly 7 to 11 cycles. MiXCR was run by TCRdb on the 5' RACE reads, yielding one entry per CDR3 protein. The sample lists 700,000 to 900,000 distinct CDR3 sequences, about 53% seen once, with 40% to 50% in the top ten. Sequenced: blood. Source of these receptors: an elderly man in good health.

This chain links TRBV19 with TRBJ2-1, with D perhaps being TRBD1 or TRBD2 (6 bases each). Between the trimmed V and J ends, which lost 1 base and 10 bases, there was a span of 11 bases. Per germline, CDR1 LNHDA and CDR2 SQIVND (reference sequence). This CDR3 has 13 residues. The DNA for the CDR3 is TGTGCCAGTAGTATAGCGGGGGCTCCAGAGCAGTTCTTC. Its protein product is CASSIAGAPEQFF.

J is TRBJ1-1 and V is TRBV20-1; TRBD1 is a possible D gene (6 bases). The CDR3 has 14 amino acids. In germline, CDR1 is DFQATT, CDR2 SNEGSKA (reference sequence). The V gene lost 6 bases and the J gene lost 4 bases, with 18 bases spanning the gap. CDR3 nucleotide sequence: TGCAGTGCCCCGGCCAGGGCAGGGGCCACTGAAGCTTTCTTT. Translated: CSAPARAGATEAFF.

This clonotype showed up many times. The gene calls are TRBV29-1 and TRBJ2-5; 7 nucleotides align to TRBD2. CDR3 size: 12 residues. CDR1 and CDR2 (germline): SQVTM, ANQGSEA. Trimming at V came to 6 bases and at J to 5 bases, leaving 6 bases not matched to a gene. The CDR3 is CSVGGSQETQYF. CDR3 nucleotide sequence: TGCAGCGTCGGGGGGTCGCAGGAGACCCAGTACTTC.

V and J are TRBV18 and TRBJ1-1; D gene ambiguous. The ends were cut back, 6 bases at V and 0 bases at J, with 14 bases in the middle. The CDR3 spans 15 residues. Germline V gives CDR1 KGHSH, CDR2 LQKENI. This CDR3 reads CASSPSNRVNTEAFF. The CDR3 nucleotides are TGTGCCAGCTCGCCATCGAATAGGGTGAACACTGAAGCTTTCTTT.

V is TRBV28 and J is TRBJ2-7; D gene unclear. The length of the CDR3 is 20 residues. In germline, CDR1 is MDHEN, CDR2 SYDVKM. With 0 bases removed from V and 1 base from J, the gap between germline ends came to 25 bases. The CDR3 region is CASSLWPRVGFTLQSYEQYF. In DNA, the CDR3 is TGTGCCAGCAGTTTATGGCCCCGCGTGGGGTTTACCCTCCAGTCCTACGAGCAGTACTTC.

Comment on this clonotype: A junction end diverges from the germline sequence, so it may reflect a read error. The chain uses TRBV12-3 or TRBV12-4 and TRBJ1-1; D is possibly TRBD1 (6 bases). There are 14 residues in the CDR3. CDR3 protein: CASGLRGRGTEAFF. The CDR3 nucleotides are TGTGCCAGCGGTTTACGGGGGCGCGGCACTGAAGCTTTCTTT.

The CDR3, as DNA: TGCGCCAGCAGCTTGGCCGGAAGGGAAACCTACGAGCAGTACTTC. It translates to CASSLAGRETYEQYF. The chain uses TRBV5-1 and TRBJ2-7; D ambiguous. Germline V gives CDR1 SGHRS, CDR2 YFSETQ. Trimming shortened V by 0 bases and J by 2 bases, and 12 bases separated the two germline ends. The CDR3 totals 15 residues.

This clonotype appeared a few times. This chain connects TRBV10-3 to TRBJ2-1, with 10 bases identical to TRBD2. V gave up 0 bases and J gave up 6 bases; unmatched junction bases: 14. This CDR3 region has 19 residues. CDR1 is ENHRY, CDR2 SYGVKD, per germline. For the CDR3, the DNA is TGTGCCATCAGTGAGTCAAACGCCCCCAGACTAGCGGGTCTCAATGAGCAGTTCTTC. It translates to CAISESNAPRLAGLNEQFF.

This rearrangement joins TRBV20-1 to TRBJ1-2; TRBD1 might be the D (5 bases). Trimming stripped 1 base from V and 11 bases from J, with 20 bases between. CDR1 and CDR2 from the germline V gene are DFQATT and SNEGSKA (reference sequence). This CDR3 has 14 amino acids. The chain's CDR3 is CSARVRGQAKGYTF. The CDR3 coding sequence is TGCAGTGCTAGAGTACGTGGGCAGGCGAAGGGGTACACCTTC.